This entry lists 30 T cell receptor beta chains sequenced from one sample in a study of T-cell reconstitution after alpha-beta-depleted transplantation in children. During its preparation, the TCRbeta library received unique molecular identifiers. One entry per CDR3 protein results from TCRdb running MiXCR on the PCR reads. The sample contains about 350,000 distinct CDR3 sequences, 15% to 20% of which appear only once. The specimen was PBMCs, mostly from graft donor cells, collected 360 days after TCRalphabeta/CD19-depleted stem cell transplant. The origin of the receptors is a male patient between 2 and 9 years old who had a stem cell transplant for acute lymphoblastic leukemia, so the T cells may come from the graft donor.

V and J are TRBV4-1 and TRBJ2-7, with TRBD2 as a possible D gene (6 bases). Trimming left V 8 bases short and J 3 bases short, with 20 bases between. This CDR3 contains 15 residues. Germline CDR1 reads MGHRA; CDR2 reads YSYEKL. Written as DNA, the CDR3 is TGCGCCAGCGCCGTTGGGGTAGCGGATTTCTACGAGCAGTACTTC. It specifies CASAVGVADFYEQYF.

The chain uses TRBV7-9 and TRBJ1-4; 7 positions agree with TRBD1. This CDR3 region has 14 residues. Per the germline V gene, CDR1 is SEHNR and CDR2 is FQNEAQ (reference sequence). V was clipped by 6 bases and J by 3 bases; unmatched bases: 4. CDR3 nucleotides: TGTGCCAGCAGGGCCGGGACAGCTAATGAAAAACTGTTTTTT. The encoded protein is CASRAGTANEKLFF.

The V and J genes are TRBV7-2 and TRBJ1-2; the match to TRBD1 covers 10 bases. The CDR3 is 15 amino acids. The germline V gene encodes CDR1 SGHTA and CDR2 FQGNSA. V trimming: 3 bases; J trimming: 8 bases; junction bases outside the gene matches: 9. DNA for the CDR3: TGTGCCAGCAGCTTTAGGGGGACAGGGGAGGAGGGCTACACCTTC. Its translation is CASSFRGTGEEGYTF.

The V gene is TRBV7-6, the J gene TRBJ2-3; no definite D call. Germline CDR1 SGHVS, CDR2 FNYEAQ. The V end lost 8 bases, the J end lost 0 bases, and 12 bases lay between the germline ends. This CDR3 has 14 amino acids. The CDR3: CASAGHGSTDTQYF. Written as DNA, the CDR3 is TGTGCCAGCGCCGGCCACGGGAGCACAGATACGCAGTATTTT.

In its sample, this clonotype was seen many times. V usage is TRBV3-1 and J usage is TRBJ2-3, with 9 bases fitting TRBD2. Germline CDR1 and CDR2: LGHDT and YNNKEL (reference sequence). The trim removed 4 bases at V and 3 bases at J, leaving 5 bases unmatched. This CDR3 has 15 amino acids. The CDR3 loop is CASSRNLAGTDTQYF. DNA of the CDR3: TGTGCCAGCAGCCGGAATCTAGCGGGAACAGATACGCAGTATTTT.

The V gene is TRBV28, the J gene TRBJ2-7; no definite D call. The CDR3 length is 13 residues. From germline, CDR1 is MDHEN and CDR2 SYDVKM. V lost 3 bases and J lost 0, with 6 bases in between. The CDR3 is CASSLMGSYEQYF. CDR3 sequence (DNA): TGTGCCAGCAGTTTGATGGGCTCCTACGAGCAGTACTTC.

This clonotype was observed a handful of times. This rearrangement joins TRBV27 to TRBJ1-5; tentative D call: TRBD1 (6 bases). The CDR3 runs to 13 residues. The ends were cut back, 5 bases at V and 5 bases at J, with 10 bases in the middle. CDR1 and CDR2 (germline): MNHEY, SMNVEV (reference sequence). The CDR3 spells CASSRAGDQPQHF. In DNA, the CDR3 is TGTGCCAGCAGTCGTGCAGGGGATCAGCCCCAGCATTTT.

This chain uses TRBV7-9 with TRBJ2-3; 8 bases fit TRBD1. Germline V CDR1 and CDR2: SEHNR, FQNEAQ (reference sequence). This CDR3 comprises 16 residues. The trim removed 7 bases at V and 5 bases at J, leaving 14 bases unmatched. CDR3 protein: CASNQGAGGRGDTQYF. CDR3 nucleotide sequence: TGTGCCAGCAACCAAGGAGCAGGGGGCAGAGGAGATACGCAGTATTTT.

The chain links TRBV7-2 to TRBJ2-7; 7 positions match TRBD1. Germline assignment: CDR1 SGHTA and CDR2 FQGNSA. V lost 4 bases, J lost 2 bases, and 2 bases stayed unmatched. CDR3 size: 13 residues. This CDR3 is CASSWDSAYEQYF. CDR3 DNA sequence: TGTGCCAGCAGCTGGGACAGCGCCTACGAGCAGTACTTC.

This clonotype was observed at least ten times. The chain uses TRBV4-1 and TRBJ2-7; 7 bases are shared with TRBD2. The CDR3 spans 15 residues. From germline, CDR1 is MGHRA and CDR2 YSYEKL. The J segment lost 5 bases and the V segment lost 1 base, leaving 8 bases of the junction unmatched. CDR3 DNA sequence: TGCGCCAGCAGCCAAGGGAACGGGAGGACCCACGAGCAGTACTTC. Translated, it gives CASSQGNGRTHEQYF.

Here the CDR3 reads CASSLVGNWGWGMNTEAFF. The CDR3 coding sequence is TGTGCCAGCAGCTTAGTAGGGAATTGGGGCTGGGGCATGAACACTGAAGCTTTCTTT. V gene TRBV11-2 combines with J gene TRBJ1-1; D might be TRBD1 (5 bases). Per the germline V gene, CDR1 is SGHAT and CDR2 is FQNNGV. The CDR3 extends over 19 amino acids. V shed 1 base and J shed 0 bases, with 21 bases lying between them.

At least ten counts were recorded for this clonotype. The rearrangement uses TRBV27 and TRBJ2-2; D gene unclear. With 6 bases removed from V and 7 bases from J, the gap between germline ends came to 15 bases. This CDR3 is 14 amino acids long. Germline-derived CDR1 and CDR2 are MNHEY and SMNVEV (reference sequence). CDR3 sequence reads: CASSTPASLGELFF. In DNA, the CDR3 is TGTGCCAGCAGCACCCCGGCCTCCCTCGGGGAGCTGTTTTTT.

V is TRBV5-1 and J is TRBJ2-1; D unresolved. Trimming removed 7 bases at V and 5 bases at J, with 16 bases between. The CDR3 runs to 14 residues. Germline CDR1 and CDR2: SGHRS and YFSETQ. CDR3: CASYLGRLNNEQFF. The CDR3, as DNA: TGCGCCAGCTATCTTGGACGACTGAACAATGAGCAGTTCTTC.

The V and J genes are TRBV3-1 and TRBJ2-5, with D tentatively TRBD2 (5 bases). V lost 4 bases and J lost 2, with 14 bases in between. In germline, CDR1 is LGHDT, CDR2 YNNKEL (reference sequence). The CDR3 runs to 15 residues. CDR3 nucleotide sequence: TGTGCCAGCAGCCCTTTAGGAGCGGCTCAAGAGACCCAGTACTTC. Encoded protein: CASSPLGAAQETQYF.

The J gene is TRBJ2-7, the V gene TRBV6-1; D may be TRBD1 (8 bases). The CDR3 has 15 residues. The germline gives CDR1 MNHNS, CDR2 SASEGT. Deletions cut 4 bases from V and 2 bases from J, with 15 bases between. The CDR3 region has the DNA TGTGCCAGCAGTGTGCAGGGGGCGGGAGCCTACGAGCAGTACTTC. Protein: CASSVQGAGAYEQYF.

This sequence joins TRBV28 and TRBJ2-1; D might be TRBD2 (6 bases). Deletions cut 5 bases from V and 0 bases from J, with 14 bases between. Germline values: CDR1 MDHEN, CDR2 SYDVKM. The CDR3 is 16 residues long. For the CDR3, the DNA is TGTGCCAGCAGTCTCTCTAGCGAGAGCTCCTACAATGAGCAGTTCTTC. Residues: CASSLSSESSYNEQFF.

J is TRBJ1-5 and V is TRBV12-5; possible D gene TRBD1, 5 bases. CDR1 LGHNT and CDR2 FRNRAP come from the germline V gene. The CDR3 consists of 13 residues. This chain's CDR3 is CARGGTEYQPQHF. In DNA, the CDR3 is TGTGCCCGTGGGGGGACGGAATATCAGCCCCAGCATTTT.

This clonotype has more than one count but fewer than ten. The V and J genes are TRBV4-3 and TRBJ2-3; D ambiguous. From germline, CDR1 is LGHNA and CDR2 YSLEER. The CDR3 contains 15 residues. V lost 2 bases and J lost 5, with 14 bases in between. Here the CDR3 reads CASSQQVGREDTQYF. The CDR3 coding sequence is TGCGCCAGCAGCCAACAAGTGGGTCGTGAAGATACGCAGTATTTT.

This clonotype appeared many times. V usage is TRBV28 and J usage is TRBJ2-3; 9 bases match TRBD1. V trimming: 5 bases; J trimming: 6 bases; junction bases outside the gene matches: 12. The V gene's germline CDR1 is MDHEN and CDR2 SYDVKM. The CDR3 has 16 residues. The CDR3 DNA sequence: TGTGCCAGCAGTCAGAGACCGGGACAGGGTTTGGATACGCAGTATTTT. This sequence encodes CASSQRPGQGLDTQYF.

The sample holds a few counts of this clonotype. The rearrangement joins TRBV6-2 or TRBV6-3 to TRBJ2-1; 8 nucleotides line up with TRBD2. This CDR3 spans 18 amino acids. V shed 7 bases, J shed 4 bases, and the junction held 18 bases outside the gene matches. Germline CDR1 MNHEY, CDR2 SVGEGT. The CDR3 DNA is TGTGCCAGCACCAAAAAAAGCGAAGCGGGAGCGACTTACAATGAGCAGTTCTTC. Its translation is CASTKKSEAGATYNEQFF.

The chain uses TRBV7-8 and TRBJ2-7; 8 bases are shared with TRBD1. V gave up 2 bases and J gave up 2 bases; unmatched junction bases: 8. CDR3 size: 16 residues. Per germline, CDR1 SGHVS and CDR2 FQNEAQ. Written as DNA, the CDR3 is TGTGCCAGCAGCTTAACACTCCAGGGGGCTGCCTACGAGCAGTACTTC. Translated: CASSLTLQGAAYEQYF.

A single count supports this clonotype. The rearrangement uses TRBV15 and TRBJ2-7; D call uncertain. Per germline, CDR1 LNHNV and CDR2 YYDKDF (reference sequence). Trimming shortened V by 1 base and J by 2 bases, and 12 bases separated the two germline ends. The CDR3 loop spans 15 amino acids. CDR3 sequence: CATSRVTGSAYEQYF. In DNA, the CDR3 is TGTGCCACCAGCAGAGTGACGGGTTCTGCCTACGAGCAGTACTTC.

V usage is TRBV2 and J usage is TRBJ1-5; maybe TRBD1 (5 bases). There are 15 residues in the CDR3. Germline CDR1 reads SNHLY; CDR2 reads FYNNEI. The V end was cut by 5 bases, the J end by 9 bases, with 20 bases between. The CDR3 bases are TGTGCCAGCAGTCCCAGATCAGGTCACGGGGGGCCCCAGCATTTT. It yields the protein CASSPRSGHGGPQHF.

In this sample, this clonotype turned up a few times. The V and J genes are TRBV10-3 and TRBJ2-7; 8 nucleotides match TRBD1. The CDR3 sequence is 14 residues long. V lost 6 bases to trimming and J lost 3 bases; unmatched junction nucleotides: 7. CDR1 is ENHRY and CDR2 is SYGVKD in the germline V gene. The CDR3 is CAISQTGALYEQYF. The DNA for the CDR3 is TGTGCCATCAGCCAGACAGGGGCCCTCTACGAGCAGTACTTC.

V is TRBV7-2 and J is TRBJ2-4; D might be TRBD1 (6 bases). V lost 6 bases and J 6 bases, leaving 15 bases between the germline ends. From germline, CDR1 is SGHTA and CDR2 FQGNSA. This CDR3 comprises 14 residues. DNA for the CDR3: TGTGCCAGCAGTCTAGGGGGACGGGGAAACATTCAGTACTTC. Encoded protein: CASSLGGRGNIQYF.

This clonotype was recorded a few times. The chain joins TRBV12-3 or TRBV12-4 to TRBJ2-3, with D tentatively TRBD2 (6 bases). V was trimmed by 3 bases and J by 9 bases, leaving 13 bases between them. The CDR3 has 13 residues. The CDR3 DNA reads TGTGCCAGCAGTTTTACGCGACTAGAAACGCAGTATTTT. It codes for CASSFTRLETQYF.

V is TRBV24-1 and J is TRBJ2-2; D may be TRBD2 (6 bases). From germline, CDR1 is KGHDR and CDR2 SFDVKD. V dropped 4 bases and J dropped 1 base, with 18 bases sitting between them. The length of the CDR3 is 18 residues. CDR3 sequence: CATSDPPGLRGNTGELFF. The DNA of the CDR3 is TGTGCCACCAGTGACCCCCCGGGACTCCGAGGGAACACCGGGGAGCTGTTTTTT.

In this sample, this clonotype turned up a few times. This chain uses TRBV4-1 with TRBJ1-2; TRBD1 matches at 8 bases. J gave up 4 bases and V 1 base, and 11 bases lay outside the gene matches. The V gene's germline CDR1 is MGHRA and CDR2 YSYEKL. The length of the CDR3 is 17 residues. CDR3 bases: TGCGCCAGCAGCCAAGGAAGTTGGACAGGGAGCAGCTATGGCTACACCTTC. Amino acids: CASSQGSWTGSSYGYTF.

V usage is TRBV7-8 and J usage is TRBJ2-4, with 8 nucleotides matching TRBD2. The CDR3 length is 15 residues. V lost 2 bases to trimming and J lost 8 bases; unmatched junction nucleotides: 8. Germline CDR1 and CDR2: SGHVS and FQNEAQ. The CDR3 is CASSLNSGSLDIQYF. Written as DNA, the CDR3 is TGTGCCAGCAGCTTAAACAGCGGGAGTCTGGACATTCAGTACTTC.

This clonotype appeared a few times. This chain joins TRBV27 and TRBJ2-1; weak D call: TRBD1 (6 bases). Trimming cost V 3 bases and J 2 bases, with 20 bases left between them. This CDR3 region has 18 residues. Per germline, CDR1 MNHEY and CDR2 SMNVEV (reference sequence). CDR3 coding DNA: TGTGCCAGCAGTTTTCTCGGTACCCTAGGACAGCCCTACAATGAGCAGTTCTTC. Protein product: CASSFLGTLGQPYNEQFF.